The TCR beta chain under discussion was sequenced for a study of blood T cell repertoires in COVID-19. Study-level information: Acute-phase and convalescent COVID-19 samples originated in the United States, Italy and Spain.

The CDR3 totals 16 residues. Per the germline V gene, CDR1 is SNHLY and CDR2 is FYNNEI. Losses at the gene ends were 0 bases for V and 4 bases for J; bases not matched to a gene: 7. Profiled with immunoSEQ multiplex PCR; TCRdb holds only in-frame clones, not every one. The sample lists just over 70,000 clones; around 79% were seen once. Sequencing was carried out using peripheral blood. The rearrangement links TRBV2 to TRBJ2-3; 7 bases align to TRBD1. The receptor was derived from a woman between 70 and 85 years old with acute or convalescent COVID-19. The CDR3 spells CASSEAGTVGADTQYF. Written as DNA, the CDR3 is TGTGCCAGCAGTGAAGCCGGGACAGTCGGTGCAGATACGCAGTATTTT.